The rows below give T cell receptor beta chains drawn from one sample of a study of cytomegalovirus exposure and HLA in healthy donors. TCRdb keeps only in-frame clones here, not all; method: immunoSEQ multiplex PCR. This sample has under 150,000 clones, with roughly four fifths found just once. Sample: PBMCs. These receptors came from a woman aged 45-59 years in good health and CMV-seronegative. Both conserved end residues are part of each CDR3.

TRBJ2-1,15,TRBV27,CASSYLTSGSNEQFF
TRBJ1-6,16,TRBV6-5,CASSYSQQGDNSPLHF
TRBJ1-5,12,TRBV27,CASGGSNQPQHF
TRBJ2-1,14,TRBV27,CASSLSQVYNEQFF
TRBJ2-7,14,TRBV27,CASMGTSGSYEQYF
TRBJ1-1,13,TRBV29-1,CSANSRELEALTF
TRBJ1-2,14,TRBV27,CASSLKGGSYGYTF
TRBJ2-5,13,TRBV7-2,CASSEQGQETQYF
TRBJ2-1,13,TRBV30,CAWSRKSRGKVFF
TRBJ1-4,14,TRBV27,CASSAGRQNEKLFF
TRBJ1-5,15,TRBV4-3,CASSQVGVQGEPQHF
TRBJ2-7,14,TRBV5-4,CASSFGQGKYEQYF
TRBJ1-1,13,TRBV6-5,CASRHRDRGEAFF
TRBJ1-2,14,TRBV29-1,CSVEGGQGNYGYTF
TRBJ1-2,15,TRBV5-1,CASSTGWGANYGYTF
TRBJ1-2,14,TRBV4-1,CASSPLTGYYGYTF
TRBJ2-3,15,TRBV19,CASRLLAGSTDTQYF
TRBJ2-1,15,TRBV7-9,CASSIWTSGVNEQFF
TRBJ1-1,15,TRBV6-6,CASRDRDSPNTEAFF
TRBJ2-3,11,TRBV7-3,CASSSADTQYF
TRBJ2-3,17,TRBV5-6,CASSPGQGASSTDTQYF
TRBJ2-2,13,TRBV21-1,CASSPLDSGELFF
TRBJ2-1,19,TRBV15,CATSRGYGVGLAGENEQFF
TRBJ1-4,14,TRBV7-2,CASSLQGLGEKLFF
TRBJ2-3,17,TRBV6-1,CASSDRAGGLGTDTQYF
TRBJ1-1,13,TRBV5-4,CASSRTGLTEAFF
TRBJ2-6,14,TRBV5-4,CASSHQQGANVLTF
TRBJ1-2,16,TRBV29-1,CSVLPSVGRGDVGYTF
TRBJ2-7,15,TRBV6-1,CASSEKASGSYEQYF
TRBJ2-1,14,TRBV28,CASSLRPQYNEQFF
TRBJ1-1,16,TRBV19,CASSILTRGMNTEAFF
TRBJ2-3,16,TRBV11-3,CASSLGGGRVTDTQYF
TRBJ1-1,13,TRBV5-1,CASSLAVNTEAFF
TRBJ1-5,13,TRBV7-7,CASSRGTDQPQHF
TRBJ1-1,17,TRBV5-4,CASSFRDRGREGTEAFF
TRBJ1-5,15,TRBV19,CASSGRAAADEPQHF
TRBJ1-1,17,TRBV11-2,CASSPRTGGFMNTEAFF
TRBJ2-2,15,TRBV2,CASSIDRGPLWELFF
TRBJ1-1,14,TRBV28,CASSLWGGSTEAFF
TRBJ1-5,13,TRBV29-1,CSVTGTGNQPQHF
TRBJ2-3,14,TRBV6-5,CASSLGPPTDTQYF
TRBJ2-7,13,TRBV5-8,CASTQGSRGQQYF
TRBJ2-7,13,TRBV19,CASSSQDRAEQYF
TRBJ1-4,14,TRBV6-1,CATSPGTGVEKLFF
TRBJ1-1,14,TRBV6-1,CASRLRGLDTEAFF
TRBJ1-1,14,TRBV19,CASSIDPRGTEAFF